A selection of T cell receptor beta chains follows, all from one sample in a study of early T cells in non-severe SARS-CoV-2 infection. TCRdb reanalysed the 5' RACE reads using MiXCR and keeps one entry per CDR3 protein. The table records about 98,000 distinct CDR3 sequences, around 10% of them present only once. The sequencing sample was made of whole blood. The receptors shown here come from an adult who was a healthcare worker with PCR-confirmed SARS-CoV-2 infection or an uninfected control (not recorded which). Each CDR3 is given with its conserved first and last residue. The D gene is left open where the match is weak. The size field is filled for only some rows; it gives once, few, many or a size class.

CDR3aa: CASTPDSGMPPGELFF
CDR3nt: TGTGCCAGCACCCCAGATAGCGGGATGCCCCCCGGGGAGCTGTTTTTT
abundance: NA
j_gene: TRBJ2-2
v_gene: TRBV6-1
d_gene: TRBD2

CDR3aa: CASSIQDLLGQPQHF
CDR3nt: TGTGCCAGTAGTATCCAGGACTTGTTGGGTCAGCCCCAGCATTTT
abundance: many
j_gene: TRBJ1-5
v_gene: TRBV19
d_gene: NA

CDR3aa: CASSYSGGAGDTQYF
CDR3nt: TGTGCCAGCAGCTATAGCGGGGGGGCCGGAGATACGCAGTATTTT
abundance: many
j_gene: TRBJ2-3
v_gene: TRBV7-2
d_gene: TRBD2

CDR3aa: CASSPSGRGRPYEQYF
CDR3nt: TGTGCCAGCAGCCCCTCTGGTAGAGGCAGGCCCTACGAGCAGTACTTC
abundance: NA
j_gene: TRBJ2-7
v_gene: TRBV3-1
d_gene: NA

CDR3aa: CASSLKFSGANVLTF
CDR3nt: TGTGCCAGCAGCCTAAAGTTCTCTGGGGCCAACGTCCTGACTTTC
abundance: many
j_gene: TRBJ2-6
v_gene: TRBV7-2
d_gene: NA

CDR3aa: CASGLESFGELFF
CDR3nt: TGTGCTAGTGGTTTGGAGAGTTTCGGGGAGCTGTTTTTT
abundance: few
j_gene: TRBJ2-2
v_gene: TRBV12-5
d_gene: NA

CDR3aa: CASSPGQGGQPQHF
CDR3nt: TGTGCCAGCAGCCCCGGACAGGGGGGTCAGCCCCAGCATTTT
abundance: NA
j_gene: TRBJ1-5
v_gene: TRBV6-5
d_gene: TRBD1

CDR3aa: CSARGGTGNYEQYF
CDR3nt: TGCAGTGCTAGAGGCGGGACAGGCAACTACGAGCAGTACTTC
abundance: NA
j_gene: TRBJ2-7
v_gene: TRBV20-1
d_gene: TRBD1

CDR3aa: CASSLGTGSSTEAFF
CDR3nt: TGTGCCAGCAGCTTGGGGACAGGTAGTAGCACTGAAGCTTTCTTT
abundance: many
j_gene: TRBJ1-1
v_gene: TRBV7-6
d_gene: TRBD1

CDR3aa: CSVGETGVPKTQYF
CDR3nt: TGCAGCGTTGGGGAGACAGGGGTTCCAAAGACCCAGTACTTC
abundance: NA
j_gene: TRBJ2-5
v_gene: TRBV29-1
d_gene: TRBD1

CDR3aa: CASSLMGSQPQHF
CDR3nt: TGTGCCAGCAGCCTGATGGGCAGTCAGCCCCAGCATTTT
abundance: NA
j_gene: TRBJ1-5
v_gene: TRBV6-5
d_gene: NA

CDR3aa: CASSFGTGSNTEAFF
CDR3nt: TGTGCCAGCAGTTTTGGAACAGGATCAAACACTGAAGCTTTCTTT
abundance: few
j_gene: TRBJ1-1
v_gene: TRBV27
d_gene: NA

CDR3aa: CASSYGQGQNTEAFF
CDR3nt: TGTGCCAGCAGTTACGGACAGGGACAGAACACTGAAGCTTTCTTT
abundance: many
j_gene: TRBJ1-1
v_gene: TRBV6-6
d_gene: TRBD1

CDR3aa: CASSLAGLLQETQYF
CDR3nt: TGCGCCAGCAGCTTGGCGGGACTGCTACAAGAGACCCAGTACTTC
abundance: many
j_gene: TRBJ2-5
v_gene: TRBV5-1
d_gene: NA

CDR3aa: CASSLVTGGRGTEAFF
CDR3nt: TGTGCCAGCAGCTTAGTAACAGGGGGTAGAGGCACTGAAGCTTTCTTT
abundance: many
j_gene: TRBJ1-1
v_gene: TRBV11-2
d_gene: TRBD1

CDR3aa: CSANRGRTYEQYF
CDR3nt: TGCAGTGCTAACAGGGGCAGGACCTACGAGCAGTACTTC
abundance: NA
j_gene: TRBJ2-7
v_gene: TRBV20-1
d_gene: TRBD1

CDR3aa: CASSLNRVATNEKLFF
CDR3nt: TGTGCCAGCAGCCTGAACAGGGTCGCAACTAATGAAAAACTGTTTTTT
abundance: NA
j_gene: TRBJ1-4
v_gene: TRBV7-9
d_gene: NA

CDR3aa: CASSKGQGAGEQYF
CDR3nt: TGTGCCAGCAGTAAGGGACAGGGGGCGGGGGAGCAGTACTTC
abundance: few
j_gene: TRBJ2-7
v_gene: TRBV6-6
d_gene: TRBD1

CDR3aa: CASSQSPLGDEQFF
CDR3nt: TGTGCCAGCAGCCAATCCCCTCTAGGGGATGAGCAGTTCTTC
abundance: few
j_gene: TRBJ2-1
v_gene: TRBV3-1
d_gene: NA

CDR3aa: CASSYSISRPTNEKLFF
CDR3nt: TGTGCCAGCAGTTACTCGATTAGTCGGCCAACTAATGAAAAACTGTTTTTT
abundance: NA
j_gene: TRBJ1-4
v_gene: TRBV6-6
d_gene: NA

CDR3aa: CASSWGEGVKVLTF
CDR3nt: TGTGCCAGCAGCTGGGGCGAGGGGGTTAAGGTCCTGACTTTC
abundance: few
j_gene: TRBJ2-6
v_gene: TRBV5-5
d_gene: NA

CDR3aa: CASSFNEVGYEQYF
CDR3nt: TGTGCCAGCAGCTTCAATGAGGTAGGGTACGAGCAGTACTTC
abundance: NA
j_gene: TRBJ2-7
v_gene: TRBV27
d_gene: NA

CDR3aa: CATSRGQGIITEAFF
CDR3nt: TGTGCCACCAGCAGAGGACAGGGGATAATCACTGAAGCTTTCTTT
abundance: NA
j_gene: TRBJ1-1
v_gene: TRBV15
d_gene: TRBD1

CDR3aa: CSVELRGTNTGELFF
CDR3nt: TGCAGCGTTGAGTTGCGCGGAACCAACACCGGGGAGCTGTTTTTT
abundance: many
j_gene: TRBJ2-2
v_gene: TRBV29-1
d_gene: NA

CDR3aa: CASTLAGGAYNEQFF
CDR3nt: TGTGCCAGCACCCTAGCGGGGGGTGCCTACAATGAGCAGTTCTTC
abundance: many
j_gene: TRBJ2-1
v_gene: TRBV6-5
d_gene: TRBD2

CDR3aa: CASSSQANTEAFF
CDR3nt: TGTGCCAGCTCATCTCAGGCGAACACTGAAGCTTTCTTT
abundance: many
j_gene: TRBJ1-1
v_gene: TRBV18
d_gene: NA

CDR3aa: CASSLSSLKAWGATEAFF
CDR3nt: TGCGCCAGCAGCTTGTCCTCGCTCAAGGCCTGGGGGGCCACTGAAGCTTTCTTT
abundance: many
j_gene: TRBJ1-1
v_gene: TRBV5-1
d_gene: NA

CDR3aa: CSARKPGALNTEAFF
CDR3nt: TGCAGTGCTAGAAAGCCAGGGGCATTGAACACTGAAGCTTTCTTT
abundance: NA
j_gene: TRBJ1-1
v_gene: TRBV20-1
d_gene: NA

CDR3aa: CASSLAGGSEQYF
CDR3nt: TGTGCCAGCAGCTTAGCAGGGGGGTCCGAGCAGTACTTC
abundance: NA
j_gene: TRBJ2-7
v_gene: TRBV7-6
d_gene: NA

CDR3aa: CASSYSGVSYEQYF
CDR3nt: TGTGCCAGCAGTTACTCTGGGGTTTCCTACGAGCAGTACTTC
abundance: many
j_gene: TRBJ2-7
v_gene: TRBV6-2/TRBV6-3
d_gene: NA

CDR3aa: CASSFSQGRNTEAFF
CDR3nt: TGTGCCAGCAGTTTCTCCCAGGGAAGGAACACTGAAGCTTTCTTT
abundance: many
j_gene: TRBJ1-1
v_gene: TRBV12-3/TRBV12-4
d_gene: NA

CDR3aa: CASSPFGADNYGYTF
CDR3nt: TGTGCCAGCAGCCCATTCGGGGCAGATAACTATGGCTACACCTTC
abundance: NA
j_gene: TRBJ1-2
v_gene: TRBV7-2
d_gene: NA

CDR3aa: CASNPPGTVNYGYTF
CDR3nt: TGTGCCAGCAACCCCCCCGGGACAGTGAACTATGGCTACACCTTC
abundance: few
j_gene: TRBJ1-2
v_gene: TRBV28
d_gene: TRBD1

CDR3aa: CASSQDAIEDGYNEQFF
CDR3nt: TGCGCCAGCAGCCAAGATGCGATAGAGGACGGTTACAATGAGCAGTTCTTC
abundance: NA
j_gene: TRBJ2-1
v_gene: TRBV4-1
d_gene: NA

CDR3aa: CASSTLTGQNTEAFF
CDR3nt: TGCGCCAGCAGCACCTTGACAGGGCAGAACACTGAAGCTTTCTTT
abundance: few
j_gene: TRBJ1-1
v_gene: TRBV5-1
d_gene: TRBD1